These 29 T cell receptor beta chains originate from one sample sequenced in a study of a mutant IDH1 vaccine in newly diagnosed glioma. For these TCRs, the target antigens are not known. Specified time point: week 47, end of study. A 20-mer mutant IDH1 peptide at 300 ug was injected subcutaneously with topical imiquimod. Profiled with immunoSEQ multiplex PCR; TCRdb holds only in-frame clones, not every one. The sample carries about 46,000 clones, 70% to 85% recorded once. Sequencing was performed on PBMCs, taken from a glioma patient whose treatment included an IDH1 peptide vaccine. The receptors come from a woman aged 25-40 years with glioma. Some clones in this sample may be carry-over from other donors' samples.

The V and J genes are TRBV6-1 and TRBJ2-7, with D possibly matching TRBD2 (6 bases). V lost 6 bases to trimming and J lost 3 bases, with 15 bases between them. The CDR3 covers 14 residues. Looked up from germline, CDR1 is MNHNS and CDR2 is SASEGT. DNA for the CDR3: TGTGCCAGCAGCCTACTGGAGGGGATCTACGAGCAGTACTTC. Translated: CASSLLEGIYEQYF.

This chain uses TRBV15 with TRBJ2-7, with 8 bases fitting TRBD2. Germline V gene lookup returns CDR1 LNHNV and CDR2 YYDKDF (reference sequence). The CDR3 runs to 15 residues. The trim removed 6 bases at V and 5 bases at J, leaving 12 bases unmatched. CDR3 region: CATSSFSGRIHEQYF. As DNA, the CDR3 is TGTGCCACCAGTAGCTTCAGCGGGAGAATACACGAGCAGTACTTC.

The count of this clone is one. This chain links TRBV30 with TRBJ2-2, with a possible D match to TRBD2 (5 bases). V shed 1 base and J shed 4 bases, with 10 bases lying between them. Germline loops: CDR1 GTSNPN, CDR2 SVGIG (reference sequence). There are 14 residues in the CDR3. Here the CDR3 reads CAWSAGYSTGELFF. The CDR3, as DNA: TGTGCCTGGAGTGCGGGGTATAGCACCGGGGAGCTGTTTTTT.

The CDR3 here is CASSAGREPPPYEQYF. The CDR3 DNA sequence: TGTGCCAGCAGCGCGGGAAGGGAGCCGCCCCCCTACGAGCAGTACTTC. J is TRBJ2-7 and V is TRBV7-9, with D maybe TRBD2 (6 bases). The CDR3 length is 16 residues. The V and J ends lost 5 bases and 2 bases respectively, with 19 bases between them. CDR1 and CDR2 from the germline V gene are SEHNR and FQNEAQ (reference sequence).

The V and J genes are TRBV7-2 and TRBJ2-1; D gene ambiguous. This CDR3 contains 15 residues. V dropped 1 base and J dropped 0 bases, with 7 bases sitting between them. Germline values: CDR1 SGHTA, CDR2 FQGNSA. The DNA of the CDR3 is TGTGCCAGCAGCTTAGACCGAGCCTCCTACAATGAGCAGTTCTTC. It specifies CASSLDRASYNEQFF. Based on the CDR3 plus reference TRBV7-2 and TRBJ2-1, the full variable domain is GAGVSQSPSNKVTEKGKDVELRCDPISGHTALYWYRQSLGQGLEFLIYFQGNSAPDKSGLPSDRFSAERTGGSVSTLTIQRTQQEDSAVYLCASSLDRASYNEQFFGPGTRLTVL.

The V call is TRBV7-9, the J call TRBJ1-3; D is undetermined. The V end lost 1 base, the J end lost 0 bases, and 13 bases lay between the germline ends. Germline values: CDR1 SEHNR, CDR2 FQNEAQ (reference sequence). The CDR3 covers 17 residues. The CDR3 bases are TGTGCCAGCAGCTTAGGGGTCTGGGCGATCTCTGGAAACACCATATATTTT. Translation: CASSLGVWAISGNTIYF.

This sequence joins TRBV19 and TRBJ2-7, with TRBD1 matching over 11 bases. Germline values: CDR1 LNHDA, CDR2 SQIVND (reference sequence). The CDR3 covers 16 residues. Unmatched junction bases numbered 10, after V lost 7 bases and J lost 2 bases. DNA of the CDR3: TGTGCCAGTACCCCAGGTGTGGGACAGGGGGCCTACGAGCAGTACTTC. Translation gives CASTPGVGQGAYEQYF.

The chain employs TRBV29-1 and TRBJ2-1, with D hard to call. Between the trimmed V and J ends, which lost 3 bases and 9 bases, there was a span of 9 bases. The CDR3 totals 11 residues. The germline V gene has CDR1 SQVTM and CDR2 ANQGSEA. The CDR3 DNA sequence: TGCAGCGTTGATTGGGGATCTGAGCAGTTCTTC. Its translation is CSVDWGSEQFF.

The V gene is TRBV18, the J gene TRBJ1-1; no clear D gene. V was pared by 5 bases and J by 4 bases, with 11 bases between. The CDR3 spans 13 residues. CDR1 KGHSH and CDR2 LQKENI come from the germline V gene. CDR3 region: CASSSERATEAFF. CDR3 DNA sequence: TGTGCCAGCTCATCAGAACGGGCCACTGAAGCTTTCTTT.

J is TRBJ2-7 and V is TRBV6-5, with D perhaps TRBD1 (7 bases). The CDR3 has 15 residues. CDR1 MNHEY and CDR2 SVGAGI come from the germline V gene. V lost 6 bases, J lost 4 bases, and 19 bases lay in between. Here the CDR3 DNA reads TGTGCCAGCAGGACAGTGCAGGGGGGCGAATACGAGCAGTACTTC. It is translated as CASRTVQGGEYEQYF.

This sequence joins TRBV2 and TRBJ2-1, with D tentatively TRBD2 (6 bases). The CDR3 totals 14 residues. Germline V gene sequence: CDR1 SNHLY, CDR2 FYNNEI. V was clipped by 9 bases and J by 4 bases, with 16 bases between them. The CDR3 nucleotides read TGTGCCAGTCTGGGGGAGGCGCTTTACAATGAGCAGTTCTTC. It encodes CASLGEALYNEQFF.

CDR3 loop: CASSGPLAGDYEQYF. The CDR3 nucleotides are TGTGCCAGCAGTGGCCCCTTAGCGGGGGACTACGAGCAGTACTTC. The rearrangement uses TRBV2 and TRBJ2-7, with 9 bases identical to TRBD2. V lost 4 bases to trimming and J lost 3 bases; unmatched junction nucleotides: 7. The CDR3 has 15 amino acids. Germline V gene sequence: CDR1 SNHLY, CDR2 FYNNEI. Filled out from reference TRBV2 and TRBJ2-7, the complete variable domain reads EPEVTQTPSHQVTQMGQEVILRCVPISNHLYFYWYRQILGQKVEFLVSFYNNEISEKSEIFDDQFSVERPDGSNFTLKIRSTKLEDSAMYFCASSGPLAGDYEQYFGPGTRLTVT.

The V call is TRBV4-2, the J call TRBJ2-7, with TRBD2 matching 8 bases. Germline V gives CDR1 LGHNA, CDR2 YNFKEQ. V dropped 1 base and J dropped 3; count of bases not matched to a gene: 5. The CDR3 has 15 residues. CDR3 protein: CASSQGTSPFYEQYF. In nucleotides, the CDR3 is TGTGCCAGCAGCCAAGGGACTAGCCCCTTCTACGAGCAGTACTTC.

The chain uses TRBV20-1 and TRBJ2-7; possible D gene TRBD1, 5 bases. Germline V gives CDR1 DFQATT, CDR2 SNEGSKA (reference sequence). The V gene lost 2 bases and the J gene lost 4 bases, with 6 bases spanning the gap. The CDR3 spans 11 residues. The CDR3: CSARQGYEQYF. CDR3 coding DNA: TGCAGTGCTAGACAGGGTTACGAGCAGTACTTC.

J is TRBJ1-1 and V is TRBV11-2; D ambiguous. Germline V gene sequence: CDR1 SGHAT, CDR2 FQNNGV. The length of the CDR3 is 14 residues. V was trimmed by 4 bases and J by 5 bases, leaving 14 bases between them. The CDR3 spells CASSSQQLGTEAFF. The CDR3 DNA reads TGTGCCAGCAGCTCGCAGCAATTGGGGACTGAAGCTTTCTTT.

As for this clone: The germline gene is not matched at one end of the junction; a read error may be the cause. This chain links TRBV7-8 with TRBJ2-7, with D perhaps TRBD1 (5 bases). CDR3 length: 12 residues. Germline V CDR1 and CDR2: SGHVS, FQNEAQ. The DNA of the CDR3 is TGTGCCAGCAGCCCTGGGGAAGGTATCACAGGTTTC. This sequence encodes CASSPGEGITGF.

This chain joins TRBV19 and TRBJ2-1; TRBD1 matches 8 bases. In germline, CDR1 is LNHDA, CDR2 SQIVND (reference sequence). With 5 bases clipped from V and 6 bases from J, the junction kept 6 bases outside the gene matches. This CDR3 is 14 amino acids long. CDR3 in DNA: TGTGCCAGTAGTCTATGGACAGGGAGCAATGAGCAGTTCTTC. It encodes CASSLWTGSNEQFF.

This chain connects TRBV7-9 to TRBJ2-7; no definite D call. The V end was cut by 1 base, the J end by 5 bases, with 12 bases between. CDR1 and CDR2 from the germline V gene are SEHNR and FQNEAQ (reference sequence). The CDR3 length is 14 residues. CDR3 sequence reads: CASSLEITEDEQYF. DNA for the CDR3: TGTGCCAGCAGCTTAGAGATCACCGAGGACGAGCAGTACTTC.

J is TRBJ1-1 and V is TRBV6-1, with a weak D call TRBD1 (6 bases). Between the trimmed V and J ends, which lost 7 bases and 0 bases, there was a span of 15 bases. Germline CDR1 reads MNHNS; CDR2 reads SASEGT. The CDR3 extends over 15 amino acids. The CDR3 DNA reads TGTGCCAGCATGACAGGTTCGGGGTTGAACACTGAAGCTTTCTTT. Translated, it gives CASMTGSGLNTEAFF.

V and J are TRBV5-1 and TRBJ1-5; 7 bases agree with TRBD1. The germline V gene encodes CDR1 SGHRS and CDR2 YFSETQ. Trimming took 0 bases from V and 4 from J; bases not matched to a gene: 4. This CDR3 contains 15 residues. For the CDR3, the DNA is TGCGCCAGCAGCTTGGGCCAGGGGGGTAATCAGCCCCAGCATTTT. Translation: CASSLGQGGNQPQHF.

This chain uses TRBV18 with TRBJ1-1; the D gene is possibly TRBD1 (5 bases). This CDR3 is 16 amino acids long. Germline V gene sequence: CDR1 KGHSH, CDR2 LQKENI. Trimming shortened V by 3 bases and J by 7 bases, and 21 bases separated the two germline ends. The CDR3 region is CASSPSLGGPLSEAFF. The CDR3 nucleotides read TGTGCCAGCTCACCTAGTCTGGGGGGACCTCTGAGTGAAGCTTTCTTT.

The chain employs TRBV7-9 and TRBJ1-5; the D gene is possibly TRBD1 (6 bases). Deletions cut 1 base from V and 12 bases from J, with 10 bases between. There are 12 residues in the CDR3. Germline CDR1 SEHNR, CDR2 FQNEAQ (reference sequence). The CDR3 region is CASSLGGDNQHF. CDR3 DNA sequence: TGTGCCAGCAGCTTAGGCGGGGACAACCAGCATTTT.

This chain links TRBV6-6 with TRBJ1-2; 11 nucleotides agree with TRBD1. J lost 6 bases, V lost 0 bases, and 3 bases had no gene match. The length of the CDR3 is 15 residues. CDR1 is MNHNY and CDR2 is SVGAGI in the germline V gene (reference sequence). The CDR3: CASSYSGQGGDGYTF. CDR3 DNA sequence: TGTGCCAGCAGTTACTCGGGACAGGGGGGTGATGGCTACACCTTC.

In its sample, this clone was seen a few times. This chain joins TRBV29-1 and TRBJ2-3; D possibly corresponds to TRBD1 (5 bases). Trimming removed 5 bases at V and 9 bases at J, with 15 bases between. The CDR3 runs to 12 residues. Germline CDR1 and CDR2: SQVTM and ANQGSEA. CDR3 in DNA: TGCAGCGTTCCCGCAGGGCAAGGCACGCAGTATTTT. Protein product: CSVPAGQGTQYF.

In DNA, the CDR3 is TGTGCCAGCAGCTTAGGAGGGGCCCTCGGTGGCTACACCTTC. Translating gives CASSLGGALGGYTF. The chain recombines TRBV7-8 with TRBJ1-2; TRBD1 is a possible D gene (5 bases). CDR1 and CDR2 from the germline V gene are SGHVS and FQNEAQ. The CDR3 length is 14 residues. Trimming stripped 1 base from V and 7 bases from J, with 13 bases between.

The chain carries TRBV6-5 and TRBJ2-2; 9 bases match TRBD2. Germline-derived CDR1 and CDR2 are MNHEY and SVGAGI. J lost 6 bases, V lost 2 bases, and 4 bases had no gene match. CDR3 length equals 15 residues. In nucleotides, the CDR3 is TGTGCCAGCAGTTACCTAGCGGGAACGGCCGGGGAGCTGTTTTTT. Protein sequence: CASSYLAGTAGELFF.

The gene calls are TRBV6-5 and TRBJ1-1; no firm D call. Germline CDR1 is MNHEY and CDR2 is SVGAGI. Trimming left V 8 bases short and J 5 bases short, with 12 bases between. CDR3 length: 12 amino acids. CDR3 coding DNA: TGTGCCAGCGGTAGTTGGGTAACTGAAGCTTTCTTT. This gives the protein CASGSWVTEAFF.

The CDR3 DNA follows: TGCGCCAGCAGCCAGAAATCGGGTGAAGCTTTCTTT. This codes for CASSQKSGEAFF. The J gene is TRBJ1-1, the V gene TRBV4-1, with D uncertain. This CDR3 has 12 amino acids. The germline V and J ends were trimmed by 3 bases and 7 bases, with 9 bases remaining between them. Germline V gene sequence: CDR1 MGHRA, CDR2 YSYEKL.

This clone was seen a handful of times. CDR3 in DNA: TGTGCCAGCAGTTCAGGGACTAGCGACTACAATGAGCAGTTCTTC. The encoded protein is CASSSGTSDYNEQFF. The rearrangement links TRBV9 to TRBJ2-1; 10 positions match TRBD2. The germline CDR1 and CDR2 sequences are SGDLS and YYNGEE. This CDR3 comprises 15 residues. V was clipped by 5 bases and J by 3 bases; unmatched bases: 5.